The subject of this entry is one T cell receptor (beta chain). The antigen is not known. These data belong to a study of STAT3 mutations in large granular lymphocyte leukemia. Background on the study: More than half of T-LGLL patients received immunosuppressive therapy. Study-level points and caveats: In T-cell large granular lymphocyte leukemia, about half of patients showed multiple immunodominant subclonotypes. All newly emerging clones after therapy were STAT3 wild type.

Approximately 40,000 productive templates were obtained per sample on average. The data were produced by immunoSEQ multiplex PCR, yet TCRdb's version contains in-frame clones alone and is incomplete. The data hold around 10,000 clones, with approximately 50% observed a single time. Trimming removed 0 bases from V and 4 bases from J, with 10 bases in between. Germline CDR1 LNHNV, CDR2 YYDKDF (reference sequence). The CDR3 extends over 15 amino acids. The origin of this receptor is a boy aged 5 to 17 with T-cell large granular lymphocyte leukemia. Some clones in this sample may be carry-over from other donors' samples. The chain couples TRBV15 to TRBJ1-5; the D is unclear. Source material: peripheral blood mononuclear cells. In DNA, the CDR3 is TGTGCCACCAGCAGAGACAACCGGGCGAATCAGCCCCAGCATTTT. It codes for CATSRDNRANQPQHF.